This T cell receptor (beta chain) is from a study of shared clonotypes between healthy human individuals. Notes on the study in general: Sampling was confined to blood; repertoires within tissues likely differ.

There are 14 residues in the CDR3. The germline CDR1 and CDR2 sequences are SEHNR and FQNEAQ (reference sequence). Trimming cost V 4 bases and J 6 bases; bases outside gene matches: 5. About 30,000 T cell genomes, or about 0.3 ug DNA, went into replicate PCRs of unsorted PBMC. The repertoire was sequenced with immunoSEQ multiplex PCR; TCRdb's copy has only in-frame clones and lacks some. The data show about half a million clones, about 74% seen once. On this clone itself: Antigen unknown.

This receptor was taken from a woman between 35 and 50 years old in good health. Some clones in this sample may be carry-over from other donors' samples. The sequencing input was PBMCs. The chain combines TRBV7-9 with TRBJ1-5; 8 bases line up with TRBD1. This CDR3 is CASSSTGGGQPQHF. The CDR3 region has the DNA TGTGCCAGCAGCTCCACAGGGGGAGGTCAGCCCCAGCATTTT.